The 30 T cell receptor beta chains below come from one sample, sequenced in a study of shared T cell receptors in the human thymus. TCRdb's copy holds only in-frame clones and misses some; the assay was immunoSEQ multiplex PCR. The sample holds hundreds of thousands of clones, around 87% seen once. These data are also associated with another study on human thymus T cells.

Sequenced input: thymocytes. All receptors derive from a boy younger than two with a congenital heart defect.

The chain recombines TRBV18 with TRBJ2-4, with 11 bases identical to TRBD2. The CDR3 has 16 amino acids. V lost 1 base and J lost 8; bases outside the gene matches: 7. Germline lookup yields CDR1 KGHSH and CDR2 LQKENI. CDR3 nucleotide sequence: TGTGCCAGCTCACCACGGGCTAGCGGGAGGAGGGACATTCAGTACTTC. Protein product: CASSPRASGRRDIQYF.

The chain recombines TRBV23-1 with TRBJ2-7; the match to TRBD1 covers 9 bases. TRBV23-1 is treated as an ORF (open reading frame) with a function not yet certain. V trimming: 7 bases; J trimming: 7 bases; junction bases outside the gene matches: 5. This CDR3 is built from 12 residues. CDR3 amino acids: CASINRGLEQYF. The DNA of the CDR3 is TGCGCCAGCATCAACAGGGGGCTAGAGCAGTACTTC.

The chain couples TRBV30 to TRBJ2-3; no definite D call. The V gene's germline CDR1 is GTSNPN and CDR2 SVGIG (reference sequence). V was cut by 0 bases and J by 5 bases, with 3 bases left in between. The CDR3 consists of 11 residues. The CDR3 nucleotides are TGTGCCTGGAGTGTCGTAGATACGCAGTATTTT. Encoded protein: CAWSVVDTQYF.

The chain joins TRBV29-1 to TRBJ2-1; TRBD2 matches at 14 bases. CDR3 size: 14 residues. The germline CDR1 and CDR2 sequences are SQVTM and ANQGSEA. The V gene end was trimmed by 7 bases and the J gene end by 3 bases; junction bases not matched to a gene: 2. CDR3 sequence (DNA): TGCAGCGCAGGACTAGCGGGAGGCTACAATGAGCAGTTCTTC. The encoded protein is CSAGLAGGYNEQFF.

J is TRBJ2-5 and V is TRBV5-1, with D maybe TRBD2 (5 bases). Germline CDR1 SGHRS, CDR2 YFSETQ. The V end was cut by 3 bases, the J end by 3 bases, with 12 bases between. CDR3 length: 14 amino acids. CDR3 region: CASSSLRREETQYF. CDR3 coding DNA: TGCGCCAGCAGCTCCTTAAGGCGGGAAGAGACCCAGTACTTC.

The chain joins TRBV10-3 to TRBJ2-2; D might be TRBD1 (6 bases). In germline, CDR1 is ENHRY, CDR2 SYGVKD. V was cut by 0 bases and J by 5 bases, with 7 bases left in between. The CDR3 has 14 residues. The CDR3 DNA follows: TGTGCCATCAGTGAGTCGACAGGAACCGGGGAGCTGTTTTTT. Its protein product is CAISESTGTGELFF.

This clone was counted only a few times. The gene calls are TRBV10-3 and TRBJ2-7, with TRBD2 as a possible D gene (5 bases). V was trimmed by 7 bases and J by 3 bases, leaving 16 bases between them. CDR1 and CDR2 (germline): ENHRY, SYGVKD. CDR3 size: 14 residues. This chain's CDR3 is CAIIPSGESYEQYF. The CDR3 DNA sequence: TGTGCCATCATCCCTTCCGGGGAGAGCTACGAGCAGTACTTC.

The gene calls are TRBV27 and TRBJ2-2, with a weak D call TRBD1 (5 bases). With 5 bases removed from V and 2 bases from J, the gap between germline ends came to 15 bases. The CDR3 loop spans 16 amino acids. Per germline, CDR1 MNHEY and CDR2 SMNVEV (reference sequence). The CDR3 nucleotides read TGTGCCAGCAGTCCGCAGGGTCAGATCAACACCGGGGAGCTGTTTTTT. As protein: CASSPQGQINTGELFF.

This clone was detected only once. In DNA form, the CDR3 reads TGCACTGCAGGGGCAGATACGCAGTATTTT. Translating it yields CTAGADTQYF. The J gene is TRBJ2-3, the V gene TRBV20-1; D is perhaps TRBD1 (6 bases). The CDR3 runs 10 residues. The germline gives CDR1 DFQATT, CDR2 SNEGSKA (reference sequence).

The rearrangement links TRBV9 to TRBJ2-2; 7 bases align to TRBD2. CDR1 and CDR2 (germline): SGDLS, YYNGEE. J lost 0 bases, V lost 0 bases, and 2 bases had no gene match. This CDR3 is 16 amino acids long. The CDR3 DNA is TGTGCCAGCAGCGTAGGTAGCGGGTCGAACACCGGGGAGCTGTTTTTT. It is translated as CASSVGSGSNTGELFF.

The chain employs TRBV19 and TRBJ2-1; 11 positions match TRBD2. Germline CDR1 is LNHDA and CDR2 is SQIVND (reference sequence). The ends lost 5 bases at V and 4 bases at J; junction bases unmatched: 7. This CDR3 spans 16 amino acids. The CDR3 sequence: CASSARLAGLYNEQFF. Here the CDR3 DNA reads TGTGCCAGTAGTGCGAGACTAGCGGGGCTTTACAATGAGCAGTTCTTC. Full variable domain (outside the CDR3, taken from reference TRBV19 and TRBJ2-1): DGGITQSPKYLFRKEGQNVTLSCEQNLNHDAMYWYRQDPGQGLRLIYYSQIVNDFQKGDIAEGYSVSREKKESFPLTVTSAQKNPTAFYLCASSARLAGLYNEQFFGPGTRLTVL.

V and J are TRBV14 and TRBJ1-2, with TRBD1 matching over 7 bases. The CDR3 runs 12 residues. Germline trimming cut 4 bases from V and 8 bases from J; bases unmatched to any gene: 4. CDR1 is SGHDN, CDR2 FVKESK, per germline. In DNA, the CDR3 is TGTGCCAGCAGCCCTGACAGGGTAGGCTACACCTTC. Translation: CASSPDRVGYTF.

The genes are TRBV4-3 and TRBJ2-7; 8 nucleotides align to TRBD1. The germline gives CDR1 LGHNA, CDR2 YSLEER. V lost 3 bases, J lost 6 bases, and 16 bases stayed unmatched. The CDR3 totals 17 residues. In DNA, the CDR3 is TGCGCCAGCAGCCATTCTTCTCCTCCCAGGGGGCTTAGCGAGCAGTACTTC. It translates to CASSHSSPPRGLSEQYF.

The CDR3 DNA reads as TGTGCCAGCAGTTTGGCTACAGGGAAGAGCACAGATACGCAGTATTTT. Translating it yields CASSLATGKSTDTQYF. V is TRBV28 and J is TRBJ2-3, with TRBD1 as a possible D gene (6 bases). The CDR3 covers 16 residues. With 3 bases removed from V and 0 bases from J, the gap between germline ends came to 13 bases. Germline CDR1 and CDR2: MDHEN and SYDVKM.

This rearrangement joins TRBV2 to TRBJ1-3, with D perhaps TRBD1 (5 bases). The V gene lost 7 bases and the J gene lost 1 base, with 17 bases spanning the gap. The CDR3 runs 16 residues. Germline lookup yields CDR1 SNHLY and CDR2 FYNNEI. CDR3 loop: CASIILAGGSGNTIYF. The CDR3 DNA sequence: TGTGCCAGCATAATCTTGGCGGGGGGGTCTGGAAACACCATATATTTT. Full variable domain (outside the CDR3, taken from reference TRBV2 and TRBJ1-3): EPEVTQTPSHQVTQMGQEVILRCVPISNHLYFYWYRQILGQKVEFLVSFYNNEISEKSEIFDDQFSVERPDGSNFTLKIRSTKLEDSAMYFCASIILAGGSGNTIYFGEGSWLTVV.

The J gene is TRBJ2-1, the V gene TRBV2; a possible D gene is TRBD2 (5 bases). CDR3 length equals 13 residues. Per germline, CDR1 SNHLY and CDR2 FYNNEI. V lost 11 bases, J lost 3 bases, and 14 bases lay in between. Here the CDR3 reads CASGGFYYNEQFF. The CDR3 DNA reads as TGTGCCTCGGGCGGGTTCTACTACAATGAGCAGTTCTTC.

The gene calls are TRBV27 and TRBJ1-2, with D hard to call. Germline V gene lookup returns CDR1 MNHEY and CDR2 SMNVEV (reference sequence). The CDR3 extends over 13 amino acids. Between the trimmed V and J ends, which lost 6 bases and 3 bases, there was a span of 11 bases. In DNA form, the CDR3 reads TGTGCCAGCAGCCAGGCCCCTTACTATGGCTACACCTTC. Translated: CASSQAPYYGYTF.

This clone was picked up one time. The chain uses TRBV19 and TRBJ2-1, with D possibly TRBD1 on 6 matching bases. Trimming left V 3 bases short and J 5 bases short, with 20 bases between. CDR3 length: 17 amino acids. Germline CDR1 LNHDA, CDR2 SQIVND (reference sequence). CDR3 in amino acids: CASSILGRGGLNNEQFF. CDR3 DNA: TGTGCCAGTAGTATCTTAGGGAGAGGGGGTCTCAACAATGAGCAGTTCTTC.

The CDR3 loop reads CASSVAGDDYGYTF. The DNA for the CDR3 is TGTGCCAGCAGCGTTGCGGGGGATGACTATGGCTACACCTTC. This sequence joins TRBV9 and TRBJ1-2, with TRBD1 as a possible D gene (5 bases). The CDR3 extends over 14 amino acids. V lost 2 bases to trimming and J lost 3 bases, with 11 bases between them. Germline CDR1 SGDLS, CDR2 YYNGEE.

The rearrangement joins TRBV7-9 to TRBJ2-2; the D gene is possibly TRBD1 (6 bases). Germline V gene data show CDR1 as SEHNR and CDR2 as FQNEAQ (reference sequence). This CDR3 is 14 amino acids long. Trimming took off 3 bases at V and 7 bases at J, with 12 bases between the two ends. CDR3 loop: CASSFEGTYGELFF. DNA for the CDR3: TGTGCCAGCAGCTTCGAAGGGACATACGGGGAGCTGTTTTTT.

The chain couples TRBV28 to TRBJ1-1; D may be TRBD1 (5 bases). The CDR3 has 18 residues. Per the germline V gene, CDR1 is MDHEN and CDR2 is SYDVKM. V was cut by 3 bases and J by 1 base, with 21 bases left in between. The CDR3 DNA is TGTGCCAGCAGTTTGACCTCGGACTTTCGGGGGACGAACACTGAAGCTTTCTTT. It is translated as CASSLTSDFRGTNTEAFF.

In nucleotides, the CDR3 is TGTGCCAGTAGACTGAATGGGAGCTGGAATGAGCAGTTCTTC. Residues: CASRLNGSWNEQFF. V and J are TRBV19 and TRBJ2-1; D might be TRBD2 (5 bases). Trimming took 6 bases from V and 7 from J, leaving 16 bases between them. The germline V gene has CDR1 LNHDA and CDR2 SQIVND (reference sequence). The CDR3 contains 14 residues.

This chain links TRBV4-1 with TRBJ2-1; TRBD2 matches 13 bases. There are 20 residues in the CDR3. Germline lookup yields CDR1 MGHRA and CDR2 YSYEKL. The J segment lost 2 bases and the V segment lost 1 base, leaving 11 bases of the junction unmatched. The CDR3 sequence: CASSQGPGTSGVKTYNEQFF. Written as DNA, the CDR3 is TGCGCCAGCAGCCAAGGTCCTGGGACTAGCGGGGTAAAGACCTACAATGAGCAGTTCTTC.

V usage is TRBV19 and J usage is TRBJ1-2, with D perhaps TRBD1 (6 bases). The V and J ends lost 8 bases and 7 bases respectively, with 14 bases between them. Germline CDR1 and CDR2: LNHDA and SQIVND (reference sequence). This CDR3 has 12 amino acids. This CDR3 is CASFRQDGGYTF. CDR3 coding DNA: TGTGCCAGTTTCAGACAGGACGGTGGCTACACCTTC.

This chain uses TRBV5-1 with TRBJ2-3, with 13 bases fitting TRBD2. This CDR3 is built from 17 residues. CDR1 SGHRS and CDR2 YFSETQ come from the germline V gene. J lost 4 bases, V lost 1 base, and 6 bases had no gene match. CDR3 loop: CASSLPTSGRAPDTQYF. CDR3 DNA sequence: TGCGCCAGCAGCTTGCCCACTAGCGGGAGGGCCCCAGATACGCAGTATTTT.

The chain is built from TRBV4-1 and TRBJ2-5; TRBD2 aligns across 7 bases. Near its end, the DNA agrees better with TRBJ2-7, so the J call may be wrong. CDR1 and CDR2 from the germline V gene are MGHRA and YSYEKL. CDR3 length: 16 amino acids. The CDR3 DNA reads TGCGCCAGCAGCCAGATAAGCCGGGACTACTACTACGAGCAGTACTTC. Its protein product is CASSQISRDYYYEQYF.

The chain is built from TRBV30 and TRBJ2-2, with D possibly being TRBD2 (5 bases). This CDR3 has 12 amino acids. V lost 5 bases to trimming and J lost 6 bases, with 10 bases between them. Germline lookup yields CDR1 GTSNPN and CDR2 SVGIG (reference sequence). CDR3 region: CAWLRGAGELFF. In DNA form, the CDR3 reads TGTGCCTGGTTACGGGGAGCCGGGGAGCTGTTTTTT.

The V gene is TRBV7-8, the J gene TRBJ2-7; 8 bases fit TRBD1. J gave up 4 bases and V 3 bases, and 11 bases lay outside the gene matches. There are 16 residues in the CDR3. The germline V gene has CDR1 SGHVS and CDR2 FQNEAQ. The CDR3 bases are TGTGCCAGCAGCTTGGGGAAGGGACAGGCTTCGTACGAGCAGTACTTC. Its translation: CASSLGKGQASYEQYF.

The chain joins TRBV5-1 to TRBJ2-3; 16 positions match TRBD2. V shed 0 bases, J shed 3 bases, and the junction held 13 bases outside the gene matches. Germline assignment: CDR1 SGHRS and CDR2 YFSETQ. The CDR3 is 21 amino acids. CDR3 sequence reads: CASSLVPGLAGGPLRTDTQYF. CDR3 in DNA: TGCGCCAGCAGCTTGGTCCCGGGACTAGCGGGAGGGCCTTTGAGGACAGATACGCAGTATTTT.

The rearrangement joins TRBV13 to TRBJ2-1, with TRBD2 identical over 7 bases. This CDR3 contains 18 residues. Germline CDR1 PRHDT, CDR2 FYEKMQ (reference sequence). V was clipped by 5 bases and J by 0 bases; unmatched bases: 13. CDR3 in amino acids: CASSKRTRAGSSYNEQFF. The CDR3 nucleotides are TGTGCCAGCAGCAAACGGACTAGAGCCGGGAGCTCCTACAATGAGCAGTTCTTC.